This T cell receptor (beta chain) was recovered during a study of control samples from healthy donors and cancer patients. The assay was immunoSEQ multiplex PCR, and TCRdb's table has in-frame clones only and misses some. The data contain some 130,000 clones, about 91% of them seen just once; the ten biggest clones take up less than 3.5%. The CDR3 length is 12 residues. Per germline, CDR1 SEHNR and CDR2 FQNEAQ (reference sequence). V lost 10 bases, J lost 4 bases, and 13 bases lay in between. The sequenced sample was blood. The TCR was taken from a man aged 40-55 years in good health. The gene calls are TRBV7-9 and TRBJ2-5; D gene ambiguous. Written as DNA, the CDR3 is TGTGCCACCACCTTGTGGGGAGAGACCCAGTACTTC. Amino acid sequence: CATTLWGETQYF.